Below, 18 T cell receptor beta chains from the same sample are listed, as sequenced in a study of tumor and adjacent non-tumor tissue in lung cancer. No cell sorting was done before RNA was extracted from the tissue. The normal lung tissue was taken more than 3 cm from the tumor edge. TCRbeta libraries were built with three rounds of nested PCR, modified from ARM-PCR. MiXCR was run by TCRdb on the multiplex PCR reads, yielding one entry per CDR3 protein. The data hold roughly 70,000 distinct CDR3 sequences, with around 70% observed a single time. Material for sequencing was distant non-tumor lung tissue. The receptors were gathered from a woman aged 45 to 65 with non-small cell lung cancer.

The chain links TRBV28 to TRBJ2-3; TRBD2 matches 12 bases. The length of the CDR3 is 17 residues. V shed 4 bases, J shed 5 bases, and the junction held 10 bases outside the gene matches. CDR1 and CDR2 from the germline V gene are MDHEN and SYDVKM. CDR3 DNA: TGTGCCAGCAGTTCCCCTACCCTAGCGGGAGGGGGAGATACGCAGTATTTT. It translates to CASSSPTLAGGGDTQYF.

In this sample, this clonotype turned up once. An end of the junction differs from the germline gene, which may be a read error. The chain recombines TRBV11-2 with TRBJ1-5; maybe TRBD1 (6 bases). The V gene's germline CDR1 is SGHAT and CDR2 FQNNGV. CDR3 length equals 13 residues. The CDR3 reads CAGSEDRNQSQNF. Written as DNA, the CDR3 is TGTGCCGGCAGCGAAGACAGGAACCAGTCCCAGAATTTT.

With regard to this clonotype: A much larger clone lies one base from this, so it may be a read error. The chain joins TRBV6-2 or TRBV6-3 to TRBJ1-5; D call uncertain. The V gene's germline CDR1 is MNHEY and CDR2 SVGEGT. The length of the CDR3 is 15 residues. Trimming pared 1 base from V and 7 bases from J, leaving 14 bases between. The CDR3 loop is CASSYFSRDKQPQHF. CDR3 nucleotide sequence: TGTGCCAGCAGTTACTTTAGCAGAGACAAACAGCCCCAGCATTTT.

CDR3 coding DNA: TGTGCCAGCAGTTCATGGGAGGGCCATGAGACCCAGTACTTC. Encoded protein: CASSSWEGHETQYF. This sequence joins TRBV28 and TRBJ2-5, with TRBD2 matching 7 bases. Germline V CDR1 and CDR2: MDHEN, SYDVKM. The CDR3 consists of 14 residues. V gave up 4 bases and J gave up 5 bases; unmatched junction bases: 7.

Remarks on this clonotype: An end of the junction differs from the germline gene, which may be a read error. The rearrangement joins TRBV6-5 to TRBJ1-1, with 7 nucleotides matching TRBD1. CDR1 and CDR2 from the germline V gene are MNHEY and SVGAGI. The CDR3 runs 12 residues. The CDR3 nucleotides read TGTGCCAGCAGCCTCAGGGGGGCTGAAGCTCTCTTT. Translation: CASSLRGAEALF.

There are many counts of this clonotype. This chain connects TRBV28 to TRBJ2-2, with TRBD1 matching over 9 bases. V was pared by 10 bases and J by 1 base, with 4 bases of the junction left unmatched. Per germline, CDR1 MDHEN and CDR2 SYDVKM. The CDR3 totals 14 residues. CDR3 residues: CATNRGLNTGELFF. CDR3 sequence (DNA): TGTGCCACCAACAGGGGGCTGAACACCGGGGAGCTGTTTTTT.

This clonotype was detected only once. Here the CDR3 DNA reads TGTGCCAGAAGCACCCGGACAGGGGGTGAGAACACTGAAGCTTTCTTT. It specifies CARSTRTGGENTEAFF. The chain links TRBV5-8 to TRBJ1-1; 10 nucleotides agree with TRBD1. This CDR3 spans 16 amino acids. Germline assignment: CDR1 SGHTS and CDR2 YDEGEE. The J segment lost 1 base and the V segment lost 8 bases, leaving 11 bases of the junction unmatched.

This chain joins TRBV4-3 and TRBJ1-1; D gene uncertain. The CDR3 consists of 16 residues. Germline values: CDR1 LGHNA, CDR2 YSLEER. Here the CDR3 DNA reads TGCGTCAGTAACCAAGATCTTCCAGTCATGAACACTGAAGCTTTCTTT. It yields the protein CVSNQDLPVMNTEAFF.

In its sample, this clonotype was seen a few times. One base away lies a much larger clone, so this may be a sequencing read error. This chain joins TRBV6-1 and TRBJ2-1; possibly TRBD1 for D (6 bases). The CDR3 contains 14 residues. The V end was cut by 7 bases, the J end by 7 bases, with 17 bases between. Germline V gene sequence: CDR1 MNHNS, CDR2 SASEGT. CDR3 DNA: TGTGCCAGCAATGTTGTACAGGGTGGGAATGAGCAGTTCTTC. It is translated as CASNVVQGGNEQFF.

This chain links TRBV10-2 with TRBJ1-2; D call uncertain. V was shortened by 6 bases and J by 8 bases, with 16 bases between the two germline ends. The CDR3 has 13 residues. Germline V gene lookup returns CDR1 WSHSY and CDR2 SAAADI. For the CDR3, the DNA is TGCGCCAGCAGAGAGGACGGGTCCTACGGCTACACCTTC. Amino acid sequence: CASREDGSYGYTF.

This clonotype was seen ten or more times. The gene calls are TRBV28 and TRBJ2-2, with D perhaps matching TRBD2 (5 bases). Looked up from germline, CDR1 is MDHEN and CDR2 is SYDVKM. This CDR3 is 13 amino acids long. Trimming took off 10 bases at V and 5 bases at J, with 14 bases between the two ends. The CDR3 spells CATQTTGTGELFF. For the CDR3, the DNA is TGTGCCACCCAAACGACGGGGACCGGGGAGCTGTTTTTT. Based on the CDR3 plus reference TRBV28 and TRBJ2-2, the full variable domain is DVKVTQSSRYLVKRTGEKVFLECVQDMDHENMFWYRQDPGLGLRLIYFSYDVKMKEKGDIPEGYSVSREKKERFSLILESASTNQTSMYLCATQTTGTGELFFGEGSRLTVL.

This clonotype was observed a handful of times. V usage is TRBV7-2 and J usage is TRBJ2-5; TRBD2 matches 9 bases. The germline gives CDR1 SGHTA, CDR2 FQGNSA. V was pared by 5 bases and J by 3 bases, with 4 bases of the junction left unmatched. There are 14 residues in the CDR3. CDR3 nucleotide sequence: TGTGCCAGCAGCCCCGGGACTAGCAAAGAGACCCAGTACTTC. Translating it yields CASSPGTSKETQYF. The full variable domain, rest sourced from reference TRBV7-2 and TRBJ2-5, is GAGVSQSPSNKVTEKGKDVELRCDPISGHTALYWYRQSLGQGLEFLIYFQGNSAPDKSGLPSDRFSAERTGGSVSTLTIQRTQQEDSAVYLCASSPGTSKETQYFGPGTRLLVL.

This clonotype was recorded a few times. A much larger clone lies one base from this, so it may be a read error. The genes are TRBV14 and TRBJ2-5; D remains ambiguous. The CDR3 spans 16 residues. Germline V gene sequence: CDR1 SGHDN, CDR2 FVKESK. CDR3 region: CASNQAMKNKEETQYF. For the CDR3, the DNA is TGTGCCAGCAACCAAGCGATGAAAAATAAGGAGGAGACCCAGTACTTC.

This CDR3 reads CASSFRSYGYTF. The CDR3 DNA sequence: TGTGCCAGCAGTTTCCGTTCCTATGGCTACACCTTC. The rearrangement links TRBV12-3 or TRBV12-4 to TRBJ1-2; no definite D call. The CDR3 is 12 residues long. V lost 3 bases and J 4 bases, leaving 6 bases between the germline ends.

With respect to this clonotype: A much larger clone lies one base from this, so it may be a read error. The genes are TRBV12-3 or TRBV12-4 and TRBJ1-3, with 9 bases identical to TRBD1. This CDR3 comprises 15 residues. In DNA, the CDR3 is TGTGCCAGCAGTTTAATGGTGACAGGGGGAAACATCATATATTTT. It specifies CASSLMVTGGNIIYF.

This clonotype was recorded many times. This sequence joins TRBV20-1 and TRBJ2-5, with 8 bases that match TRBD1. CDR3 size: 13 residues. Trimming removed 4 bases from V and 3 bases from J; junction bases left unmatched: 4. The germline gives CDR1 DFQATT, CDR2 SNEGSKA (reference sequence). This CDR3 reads CSAKTGVKETQYF. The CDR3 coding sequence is TGCAGTGCTAAGACAGGGGTAAAAGAGACCCAGTACTTC.

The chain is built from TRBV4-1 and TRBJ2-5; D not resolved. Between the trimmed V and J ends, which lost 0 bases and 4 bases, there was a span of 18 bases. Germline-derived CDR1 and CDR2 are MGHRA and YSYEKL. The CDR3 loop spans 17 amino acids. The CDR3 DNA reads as TGCGCCAGCAGCCAAGATGGCATGGGATGGGAAAGAGAGACCCAGTACTTC. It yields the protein CASSQDGMGWERETQYF.

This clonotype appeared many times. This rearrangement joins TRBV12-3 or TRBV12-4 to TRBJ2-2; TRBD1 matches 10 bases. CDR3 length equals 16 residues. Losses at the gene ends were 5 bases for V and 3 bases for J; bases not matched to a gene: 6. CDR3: CASSPRTGGYTGELFF. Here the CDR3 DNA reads TGTGCCAGCAGTCCCAGGACAGGGGGATACACCGGGGAGCTGTTTTTT.